This entry describes one T cell receptor (beta chain). The clone's antigen remains unknown. No base quality information exists; no much larger clone differs at one position. The germline V and J ends show losses of 4 bases and 6 bases respectively, and no gene match explains 4 bases of the junction. According to the germline V gene, CDR1 reads SGHAT and CDR2 reads FQNNGV. CDR3 length: 14 amino acids, cysteine to phenylalanine. Only the CDR3 region is kept as DNA, spanning 42 bases read in frame from base 1. The cohort consisted of approximately 670 healthy bone marrow donors. All cohort members were sampled while nominally healthy, although unrecorded immune exposures were likely present. The donor was CMV seronegative and belonged to the group of around 400 seronegative cohort members. A peripheral blood sample was provided by each donor, and peripheral blood mononuclear cells were used for TCR beta sequencing. The Qiagen DNeasy Blood Extraction Kit was used to extract genomic DNA from the blood cell samples.

Libraries were prepared through the immunoSEQ multiplex PCR assay. A mixture of 60 forward primers for TCR Vbeta segments and 13 reverse primers for TCR Jbeta segments was used in the multiplex PCR. A multiplex PCR assay on genomic DNA amplified the CDR3 region of rearranged TCR beta genes. On the Illumina HiSeq System, the amplified TCR beta libraries were sequenced as 87-base-pair reads. As for the original processing: Across the 670 or so repertoires, a later analysis counted 60 million to 90 million unique TCR beta chains, some 11 million of which were shared by at least two donors. To remove PCR and sequencing errors, raw reads were error-corrected and collapsed into unique sequences using a nearest-neighbor algorithm that merged closely related sequences. Alignment of CDR3 sequences to IMGT reference sequences was used to assign V, D and J gene segments. For a sequence to be retained, a match of at least six nucleotides to both a V gene segment and a J gene segment was required. A rearrangement counted as productive if the CDR3 had no stop codons and remained in frame with V and J, and every other rearrangement counted as non-productive. Following IMGT convention, CDR3 was defined as the stretch from the second conserved V-encoded cysteine up to the conserved J-encoded phenylalanine. The earlier analysis of fewer than 700 of the donors excluded sequences that lacked an unambiguous match to a single V gene segment. An earlier analysis of fewer than 750 of the donors classified V segments as functional when productive rearrangements were above 56.7% and as segregating when the standard deviation between donors was above 5%. A statistical classification framework was built for diagnosing cytomegalovirus status from the catalog of TCR beta chain sequences. In a later analysis, V and J genes were assigned by comparing TCR nucleotide sequences against IMGT/GENE-DB human TR gene sequences. In a later analysis, CDR3 sequences and most-parsimonious VDJ recombination scenarios were assigned using the TCRdist pipeline. A later analysis defined each TCR beta chain by its CDR3 amino acid sequence plus V-gene family, and excluded reads lacking a unique V-gene family. As a way to deal with suspected cross-contamination and a sequencing artifact, a later analysis dropped more than 500 nucleotide sequences that were highly shared and had low generation probability. In a later analysis, a clonal expansion index for each public chain was calculated from normalized within-repertoire ranks of inferred template counts. In a later analysis, generation probabilities were computed with a VDJ recombination model fitted to out-of-frame rearrangements, and the resulting probabilities were checked against IGoR. In a later analysis, TCR-TCR, TCR-HLA and TCR-CMV co-occurrence was scored with hypergeometric tests, and a repertoire-size bias correction was applied to TCR pairs. In a later analysis, false discovery rates were estimated by permuting HLA or CMV assignments 20 times. A later analysis grouped co-occurring TCRs with DBSCAN, adding TCRdist sequence similarity when clustering within HLA-allele-positive subsets. For co-occurrence clustering, repertoires with fewer than 30,000 or more than 120,000 public chains were excluded, along with five repertoires with anomalous nucleotide sharing. The table was pulled from immuneACCESS by TCRdb, which kept in-frame rearrangements only. Such tables lose some clones; where checked, under half of the loss comes from unresolved V genes, and the rest has no known cause. V and J calls and clone size are those listed in that table; D and trimming were worked out from the DNA. The sample data list about 160,000 clones, and 70% to 90% of these were observed just once. 1.5% to 2% of the sample comes from the top ten.

The sample originates from a study of cytomegalovirus exposure and HLA in healthy donors (dated by TCRdb to 2016 to 2017). Regarding the complete study: An earlier analysis of 550 to 700 of the donors reported 250 to 350 Gb of sequence data and roughly 100 million unique TCR beta sequences from about 200 million T cells. In an earlier analysis of around 540 of the donors, high-throughput TCR beta sequencing was used to judge whether each TCR beta V gene segment behaved as functional or pseudogenic. In the later analysis, no new phenotypic data were used to find candidate immune exposures; instead, reliance was placed on TCR beta sequences and their occurrence across donors. Roughly 5 DR-DQ haplotypes were handled as single units for association and clustering, since linkage in the cohort was strong. Both class I and class II loci were covered by HLA typing, at four-digit resolution. A later genetic analysis used genome-wide SNP genotypes for about three fifths of the 666 donors, treating that subset as a discovery cohort. In a later analysis, previously published TCR beta repertoires from 550 to 700 donors were re-analyzed and high-resolution HLA genotyping was added so that TCR occurrence patterns could be studied. The T cell repertoires of roughly 660 subjects were profiled by immunosequencing and related to cytomegalovirus serostatus. The aim of the study was to test whether cataloging public T cell receptors could identify signatures of past pathogen exposure. Among 398 genotyped donors of the cohort, an average of roughly 240,000 unique TCR beta nucleotide sequences were sequenced per donor, about a sixth of them non-productive. A separate validation cohort of 100 to 150 different subjects was used in addition to the approximately 700-subject first cohort. An early release covering approximately 600 HLA-typed donors comprised about 300 gigabases of sequencing data and around 86 million unique TCR sequences. The number of typed donors differed by locus: about 620-640 for A, B, C, DRB1 and DQB1; approximately 540 for DQA1; around 580 for DPA1; and around 450 for DPB1. Every repertoire in the discovery cohort had been generated on one and the same sequencing platform. Of the 300 to 400 genotyped donors, approximately 82% fell in the genetic ancestry cluster associated with self-reported Caucasian donors. To predict cytomegalovirus infection status, the study brought together high-throughput TCR immunosequencing, statistical association of individual TCRs with disease status, and machine learning. Donor age, sex, ethnicity and CMV serostatus were compiled together with the repertoire data. What the work shows at the level of the full study, not this receptor alone: Sequencing depth was assumed to be roughly uniform across donors in the presence/absence analyses, though that assumption may not hold. Three of the identified cytomegalovirus-associated TCR beta chains were confirmed in vitro to be specific for cytomegalovirus antigens. Most TCR sequences were observed very rarely across donors, whereas some public TCRs were present in many individuals. The authors suggested that the approach could potentially be generalized to other disease states and immunological phenotypes. Strong co-occurrence of HLA alleles, especially DR and DQ, made assigning TCR associations to individual alleles difficult. In this cohort, only TCR beta chains were sequenced, and detectable features were limited by the absence of alpha or paired-chain data. In a later analysis, about 17,000 TCR beta sequences were associated with specific HLA alleles at a false discovery rate of 0.05. According to a later analysis, TCR association rates differed among HLA loci, with DRB1 alleles showing the most associated TCRs and HLA-C alleles showing the fewest. A further reported finding was that TCR beta sequences accurately predicted the HLA-A and HLA-B alleles for most subjects in the first cohort. The sequencing pipeline was judged likely to have produced a cluster of highly shared sequence variants as a technical artifact. Because the 87-base-pair reads could not distinguish some IMGT-functional V segments, including TRBV6-2 and TRBV6-3, those segments were excluded. Roughly 15 rarely observed V segments, including chromosome 9 orphons, were excluded from the earlier analysis of a few hundred of the donors because counts were too low. Most CMV-associated TCR beta chains appeared to be HLA-restricted in a later analysis, and the HLA associations seemed to be driven largely by CMV exposure. Cytomegalovirus status was reported to be diagnosed by the classifier with high specificity and sensitivity in both the original and validation cohorts. An association between a missense DCLRE1C variant and V-gene and J-gene trimming of TCR beta chains was found in a later genetic analysis and replicated in an independent cohort. Because some donors lacked HLA typing at each locus, the association tests relied only on the typed subset. According to a later analysis, parvovirus B19, influenza, CMV and Epstein-Barr virus appeared linked to several top co-occurrence clusters. Linkage disequilibrium might explain the correlated functional status among segregating V segments, but an unknown experimental factor could not be excluded. The study listed approximately 150 TCR beta chains as associated with cytomegalovirus. Compared with equally common non-associated chains, HLA-associated TCR beta chains in a later analysis were more clonally expanded and had lower generation probabilities. According to a later genetic analysis, donors in an Asian-associated ancestry cluster had fewer N-insertions in productive TCRs than the approximately 710-donor mean. Immune exposure information for the cohort was limited to CMV serostatus. In an earlier analysis of under 600 of the donors, most TCR beta V segments were observed in productive rearrangements about 90% or about 30% of the time, broadly matching IMGT annotations.

The clonotype was recovered from a young woman in good health and CMV-seronegative. The rearrangement combines TRBV11-2 with TRBJ2-2; 8 junctional bases match TRBD1. The specimen sequenced was PBMCs. The CDR3 has the sequence CASSSQTGAGELFF. The nucleotide sequence is TGTGCCAGCAGCTCGCAGACAGGGGCCGGGGAGCTGTTTTTT.